Each of the 13 T cell receptor beta chains below was sequenced from the same sample in a study of cytomegalovirus exposure and HLA in healthy donors. The method was immunoSEQ multiplex PCR; TCRdb's version includes in-frame clones alone and lacks a portion of them. The table has more than 100,000 clones, about nine tenths seen once. The material sequenced was PBMCs. All receptors come from a man aged 25 to 45 in good health and CMV-seronegative.

The V gene is TRBV5-6, the J gene TRBJ2-1; TRBD2 matches 9 bases. Germline CDR1 reads SGHDT; CDR2 reads YYEEEE. Trimming took 3 bases from V and 2 from J; bases not matched to a gene: 6. There are 16 residues in the CDR3. The CDR3 spells CASSSSSGRPYNEQFF. CDR3 bases: TGTGCCAGCAGCTCGAGCAGCGGGAGGCCCTACAATGAGCAGTTCTTC. Full variable domain (missing parts from reference TRBV5-6 and TRBJ2-1): DAGVTQSPTHLIKTRGQQVTLRCSPKSGHDTVSWYQQALGQGPQFIFQYYEEEERQRGNFPDRFSGHQFPNYSSELNVNALLLGDSALYLCASSSSSGRPYNEQFFGPGTRLTVL.

The chain couples TRBV30 to TRBJ1-2, with unresolved D. With 1 base removed from V and 5 bases from J, the gap between germline ends came to 11 bases. This CDR3 contains 13 residues. Germline CDR1 GTSNPN, CDR2 SVGIG (reference sequence). CDR3 sequence reads: CAWSGSGRYGYTF. The CDR3 DNA follows: TGTGCCTGGAGTGGGTCGGGGAGGTATGGCTACACCTTC. Complete variable domain (other parts from reference TRBV30 and TRBJ1-2): SQTIHQWPATLVQPVGSPLSLECTVEGTSNPNLYWYRQAAGRGLQLLFYSVGIGQISSEVPQNLSASRPQDRQFILSSKKLLLSDSGFYLCAWSGSGRYGYTFGSGTRLTVV.

The J gene is TRBJ2-1, the V gene TRBV5-1, with D possibly being TRBD1 (5 bases). This CDR3 has 13 amino acids. Trimming pared 2 bases from V and 8 bases from J, leaving 11 bases between. Germline V gene sequence: CDR1 SGHRS, CDR2 YFSETQ. This CDR3 is CASSLVRADEQFF. The CDR3 nucleotides are TGCGCCAGCAGCTTAGTCAGGGCCGATGAGCAGTTCTTC.

The chain recombines TRBV4-3 with TRBJ2-1; D is possibly TRBD1 (6 bases). CDR3 length equals 15 residues. Trimming left V 4 bases short and J 9 bases short, with 19 bases between. The germline V gene encodes CDR1 LGHNA and CDR2 YSLEER. CDR3 protein: CASSRTGTLGREQFF. In DNA, the CDR3 is TGCGCCAGCAGCCGGACCGGGACACTAGGTCGTGAGCAGTTCTTC.

There are a few counts of this clone. The same CDR3 is also encoded by other DNA sequences in this sample. The V and J genes are TRBV7-2 and TRBJ1-5, with 10 positions matching TRBD1. V shed 6 bases, J shed 4 bases, and the junction held 6 bases outside the gene matches. Germline V CDR1 and CDR2: SGHTA, FQGNSA. The CDR3 is 15 residues long. CDR3: CASRPGTGDNQPQHF. CDR3 DNA sequence: TGTGCCAGCAGACCCGGGACAGGGGATAATCAGCCCCAGCATTTT.

The chain has TRBV7-8 and TRBJ1-1; 7 bases line up with TRBD1. CDR1 and CDR2 (germline): SGHVS, FQNEAQ. The CDR3 length is 15 residues. V lost 6 bases to trimming and J lost 6 bases; unmatched junction nucleotides: 13. The DNA for the CDR3 is TGTGCCAGCAGGGATGTCTGGGACAGAGGGGCTGAAGCTTTCTTT. The encoded protein is CASRDVWDRGAEAFF.

V is TRBV9 and J is TRBJ1-1; possible D gene TRBD1, 6 bases. CDR1 and CDR2 (germline): SGDLS, YYNGEE. V lost 4 bases, J lost 8 bases, and 21 bases lay in between. The CDR3 spans 15 residues. The CDR3: CASSRDLDRPREAFF. In DNA, the CDR3 is TGTGCCAGCAGCAGGGACCTTGACAGGCCGAGGGAAGCTTTCTTT. Using reference TRBV9 and TRBJ1-1 for the parts outside the CDR3, the full variable domain is DSGVTQTPKHLITATGQRVTLRCSPRSGDLSVYWYQQSLDQGLQFLIQYYNGEERAKGNILERFSAQQFPDLHSELNLSSLELGDSALYFCASSRDLDRPREAFFGQGTRLTVV.

The V gene is TRBV18, the J gene TRBJ2-7; D is possibly TRBD2 (5 bases). Germline CDR1 is KGHSH and CDR2 is LQKENI. V was cut by 3 bases and J by 1 base, with 7 bases left in between. The length of the CDR3 is 13 residues. The CDR3 here is CASSPGNSYEQYF. In DNA form, the CDR3 reads TGTGCCAGCTCACCCGGGAATTCCTACGAGCAGTACTTC.

This rearrangement joins TRBV5-1 to TRBJ1-1; D is perhaps TRBD1 (5 bases). The CDR3 has 11 amino acids. Germline values: CDR1 SGHRS, CDR2 YFSETQ. Trimming stripped 4 bases from V and 8 bases from J, with 9 bases between. The CDR3 bases are TGCGCCAGCAGCCTCCAGGGAGAAGCTTTCTTT. Translation gives CASSLQGEAFF.

V gene TRBV2 combines with J gene TRBJ2-7; unclear D gene. V was shortened by 6 bases and J by 4 bases, with 13 bases between the two germline ends. Germline-derived CDR1 and CDR2 are SNHLY and FYNNEI. The CDR3 length is 13 residues. CDR3: CASRARIEYEQYF. The CDR3, as DNA: TGTGCCAGCAGGGCTAGAATAGAGTACGAGCAGTACTTC.

This chain joins TRBV2 and TRBJ2-7; no firm D call. Deletions cut 5 bases from V and 1 base from J, with 6 bases between. Germline V lookup: CDR1 SNHLY, CDR2 FYNNEI. This CDR3 is built from 12 residues. The CDR3, as DNA: TGTGCCAGCAGTATGACATCCTACGAGCAGTACTTC. Translating gives CASSMTSYEQYF.

This chain connects TRBV4-3 to TRBJ2-7, with TRBD1 matching 7 bases. CDR3 size: 15 residues. Germline trimming cut 2 bases from V and 0 bases from J; bases unmatched to any gene: 4. Germline loops: CDR1 LGHNA, CDR2 YSLEER. The CDR3 sequence is CASSQRRTGSYEQYF. The CDR3, as DNA: TGCGCCAGCAGCCAAAGAAGGACAGGCTCCTACGAGCAGTACTTC.

The CDR3 region is CASSPASVNTGELFF. In DNA form, the CDR3 reads TGTGCCAGCTCACCAGCTAGCGTGAACACCGGGGAGCTGTTTTTT. The rearrangement joins TRBV18 to TRBJ2-2, with a possible D match to TRBD2 (6 bases). The germline V gene encodes CDR1 KGHSH and CDR2 LQKENI. V was shortened by 2 bases and J by 1 base, with 8 bases between the two germline ends. The CDR3 sequence is 15 residues long. The variable domain in full, completed from reference TRBV18 and TRBJ2-2, reads NAGVMQNPRHLVRRRGQEARLRCSPMKGHSHVYWYRQLPEEGLKFMVYLQKENIIDESGMPKERFSAEFPKEGPSILRIQQVVRGDSAAYFCASSPASVNTGELFFGEGSRLTVL.